This T cell receptor beta chain was found in a study of T-cell memory formation after mild COVID-19. Study-wide background: Each donor largely had its own TCR clusters.

Each CDR3 protein is one row after TCRdb ran MiXCR on the 5' RACE reads. The table shows about 130,000 distinct CDR3 sequences, with 20% to 25% occurring only once. The receptor was isolated from an adult woman who had mild COVID-19 (a few samples of this study predate the infection). Cell type and time point are not known. The sequencing input was PBMCs or a T cell subset sorted from them (not recorded which).

This CDR3 is CSASMTSAYQETQYF. The CDR3 DNA sequence: TGCAGTGCTAGTATGACTAGCGCCTACCAAGAGACCCAGTACTTC. V usage is TRBV20-1 and J usage is TRBJ2-5; 8 positions match TRBD2. V lost 3 bases to trimming and J lost 0 bases; unmatched junction nucleotides: 6. The CDR3 is 15 residues long. Germline lookup yields CDR1 DFQATT and CDR2 SNEGSKA (reference sequence).